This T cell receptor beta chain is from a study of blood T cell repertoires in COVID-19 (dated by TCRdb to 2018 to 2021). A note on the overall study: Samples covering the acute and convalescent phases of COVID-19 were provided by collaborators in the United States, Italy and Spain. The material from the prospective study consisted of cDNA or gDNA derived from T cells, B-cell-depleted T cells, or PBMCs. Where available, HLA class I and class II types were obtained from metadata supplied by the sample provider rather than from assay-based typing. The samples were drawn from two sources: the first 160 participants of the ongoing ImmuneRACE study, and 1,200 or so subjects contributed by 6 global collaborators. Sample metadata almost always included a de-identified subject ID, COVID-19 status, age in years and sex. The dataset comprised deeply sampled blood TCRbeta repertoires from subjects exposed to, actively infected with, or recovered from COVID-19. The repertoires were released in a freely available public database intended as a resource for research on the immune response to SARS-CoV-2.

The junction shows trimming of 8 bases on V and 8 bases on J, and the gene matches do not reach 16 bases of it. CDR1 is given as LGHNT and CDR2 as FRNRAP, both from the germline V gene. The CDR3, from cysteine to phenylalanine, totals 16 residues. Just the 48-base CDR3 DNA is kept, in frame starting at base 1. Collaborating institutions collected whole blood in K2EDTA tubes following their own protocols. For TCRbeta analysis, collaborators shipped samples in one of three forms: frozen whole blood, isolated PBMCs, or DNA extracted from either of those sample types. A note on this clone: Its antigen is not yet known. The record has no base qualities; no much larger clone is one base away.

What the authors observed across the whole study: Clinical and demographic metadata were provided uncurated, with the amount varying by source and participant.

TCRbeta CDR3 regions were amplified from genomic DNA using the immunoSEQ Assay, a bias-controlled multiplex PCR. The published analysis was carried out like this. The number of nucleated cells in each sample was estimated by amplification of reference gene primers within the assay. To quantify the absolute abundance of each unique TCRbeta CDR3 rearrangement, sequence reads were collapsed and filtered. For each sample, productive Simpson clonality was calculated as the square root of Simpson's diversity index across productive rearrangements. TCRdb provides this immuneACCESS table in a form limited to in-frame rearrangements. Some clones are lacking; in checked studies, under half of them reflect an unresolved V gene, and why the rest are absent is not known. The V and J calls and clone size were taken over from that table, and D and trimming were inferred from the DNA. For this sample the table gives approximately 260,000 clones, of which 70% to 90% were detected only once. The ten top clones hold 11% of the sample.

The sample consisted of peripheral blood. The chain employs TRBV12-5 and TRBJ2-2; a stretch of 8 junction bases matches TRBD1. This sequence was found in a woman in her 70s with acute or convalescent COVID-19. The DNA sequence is TGTGCTAGTCCTGGGGGGACAGGTCCGAGAATGGGGGAGCTGTTTTTT. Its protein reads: CASPGGTGPRMGELFF. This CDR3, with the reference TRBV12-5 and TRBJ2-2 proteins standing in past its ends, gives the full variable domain DARVTQTPRHKVTEMGQEVTMRCQPILGHNTVFWYRQTMMQGLELLAYFRNRAPLDDSGMPKDRFSAEMPDATLATLKIQPSEPRDSAVYFCASPGGTGPRMGELFFGEGSRLTVL.